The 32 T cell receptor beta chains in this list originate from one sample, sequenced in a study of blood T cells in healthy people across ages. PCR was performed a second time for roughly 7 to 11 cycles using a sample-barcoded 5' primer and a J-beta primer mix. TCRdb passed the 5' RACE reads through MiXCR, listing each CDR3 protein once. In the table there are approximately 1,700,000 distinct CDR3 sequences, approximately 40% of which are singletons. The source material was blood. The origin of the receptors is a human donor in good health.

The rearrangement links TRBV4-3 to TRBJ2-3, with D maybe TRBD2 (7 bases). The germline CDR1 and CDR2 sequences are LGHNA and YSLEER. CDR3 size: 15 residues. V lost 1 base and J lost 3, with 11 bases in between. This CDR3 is CASSQGEGGTDTQYF. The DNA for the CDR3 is TGCGCCAGCAGCCAAGGAGAGGGGGGGACAGATACGCAGTATTTT.

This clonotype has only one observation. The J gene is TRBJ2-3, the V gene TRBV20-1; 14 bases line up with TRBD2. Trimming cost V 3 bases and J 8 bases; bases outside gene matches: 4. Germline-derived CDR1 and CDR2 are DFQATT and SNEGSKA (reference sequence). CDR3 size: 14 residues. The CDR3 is CSARGLAGAFTQYF. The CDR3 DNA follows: TGCAGTGCTAGGGGACTAGCGGGGGCCTTTACGCAGTATTTT.

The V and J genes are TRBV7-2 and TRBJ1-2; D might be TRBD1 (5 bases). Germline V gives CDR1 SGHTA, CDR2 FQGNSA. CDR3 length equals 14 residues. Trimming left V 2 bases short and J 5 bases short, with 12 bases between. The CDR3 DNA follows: TGTGCCAGCAGCTTATACGGGGGACGGTATGGCTACACCTTC. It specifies CASSLYGGRYGYTF.

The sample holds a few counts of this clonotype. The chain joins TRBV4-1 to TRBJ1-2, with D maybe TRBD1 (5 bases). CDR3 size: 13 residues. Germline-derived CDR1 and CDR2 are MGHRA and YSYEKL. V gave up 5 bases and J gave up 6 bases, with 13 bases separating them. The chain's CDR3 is CASSRGLKDGYTF. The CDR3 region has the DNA TGCGCCAGCAGCAGGGGACTGAAAGATGGCTACACCTTC.

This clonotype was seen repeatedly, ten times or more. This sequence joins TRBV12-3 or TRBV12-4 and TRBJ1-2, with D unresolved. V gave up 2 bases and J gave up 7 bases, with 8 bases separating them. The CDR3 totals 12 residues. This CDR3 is CASSLSGVGYTF. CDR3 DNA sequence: TGTGCCAGCAGTTTATCCGGGGTTGGCTACACCTTC.

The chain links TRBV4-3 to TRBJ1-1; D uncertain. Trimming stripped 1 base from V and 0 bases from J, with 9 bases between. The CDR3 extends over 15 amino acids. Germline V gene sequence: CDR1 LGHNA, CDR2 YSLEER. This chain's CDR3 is CASSQVLSVNTEAFF. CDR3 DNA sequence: TGCGCCAGCAGCCAAGTTCTATCCGTGAACACTGAAGCTTTCTTT.

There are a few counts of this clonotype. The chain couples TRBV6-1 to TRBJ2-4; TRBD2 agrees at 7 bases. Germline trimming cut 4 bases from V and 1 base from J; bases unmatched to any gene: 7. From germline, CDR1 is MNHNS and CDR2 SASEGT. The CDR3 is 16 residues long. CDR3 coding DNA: TGTGCCAGCAGTGGATGGGGGGGTAAGGCCAAAAACATTCAGTACTTC. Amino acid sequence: CASSGWGGKAKNIQYF.

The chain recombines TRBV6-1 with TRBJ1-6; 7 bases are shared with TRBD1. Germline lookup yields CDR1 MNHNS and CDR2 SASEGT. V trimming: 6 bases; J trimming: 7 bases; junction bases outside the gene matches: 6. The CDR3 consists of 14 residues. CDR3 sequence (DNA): TGTGCCAGCAGAACACTACAGGGGAATTCACCCCTCCACTTT. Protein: CASRTLQGNSPLHF.

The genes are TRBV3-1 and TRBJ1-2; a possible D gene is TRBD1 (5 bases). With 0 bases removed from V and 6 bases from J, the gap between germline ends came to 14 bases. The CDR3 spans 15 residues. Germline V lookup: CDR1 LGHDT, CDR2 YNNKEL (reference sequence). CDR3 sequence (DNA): TGTGCCAGCAGCCAAGAAACTTGGGGGGACGATGGCTACACCTTC. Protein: CASSQETWGDDGYTF.

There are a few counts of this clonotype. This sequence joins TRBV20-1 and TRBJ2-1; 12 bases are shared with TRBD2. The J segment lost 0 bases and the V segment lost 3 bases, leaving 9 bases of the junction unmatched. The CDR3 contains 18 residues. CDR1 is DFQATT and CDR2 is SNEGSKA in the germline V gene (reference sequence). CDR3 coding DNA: TGCAGTGCTAGGACTAGCGGGGGTGTTCCTAGCTCCTACAATGAGCAGTTCTTC. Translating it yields CSARTSGGVPSSYNEQFF.

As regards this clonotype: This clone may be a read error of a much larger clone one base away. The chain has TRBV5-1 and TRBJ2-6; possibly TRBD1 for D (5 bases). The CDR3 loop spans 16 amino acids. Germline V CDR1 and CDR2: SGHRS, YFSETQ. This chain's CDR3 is CASSPGAVSGANVRTF. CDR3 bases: TGCGCCAGCAGCCCCGGCGCTGTGTCTGGGGCCAACGTCCGGACTTTC.

CDR3 in amino acids: CASSLESVGLYEQYF. The CDR3 DNA reads TGTGCCAGCAGCTTAGAATCGGTCGGGTTATACGAGCAGTACTTC. The chain has TRBV7-2 and TRBJ2-7; D unresolved. The V gene's germline CDR1 is SGHTA and CDR2 FQGNSA. CDR3 length: 15 residues. Trimming pared 1 base from V and 4 bases from J, leaving 14 bases between.

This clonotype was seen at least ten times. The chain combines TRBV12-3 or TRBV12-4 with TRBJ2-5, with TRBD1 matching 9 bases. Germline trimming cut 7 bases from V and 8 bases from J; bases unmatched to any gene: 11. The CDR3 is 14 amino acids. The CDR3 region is CASTSQGTGITQYF. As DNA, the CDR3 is TGTGCCAGCACTAGTCAAGGGACAGGGATAACCCAGTACTTC.

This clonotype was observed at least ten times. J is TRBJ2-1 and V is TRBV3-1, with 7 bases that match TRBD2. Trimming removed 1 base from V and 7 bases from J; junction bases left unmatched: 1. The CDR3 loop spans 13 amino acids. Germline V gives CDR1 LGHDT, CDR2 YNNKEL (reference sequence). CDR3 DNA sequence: TGTGCCAGCAGCCAAGGTAGCGGGAATGAGCAGTTCTTC. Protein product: CASSQGSGNEQFF.

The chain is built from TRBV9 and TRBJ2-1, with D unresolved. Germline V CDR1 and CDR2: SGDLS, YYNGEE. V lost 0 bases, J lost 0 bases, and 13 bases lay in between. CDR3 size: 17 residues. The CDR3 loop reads CASSVAVSSRSYNEQFF. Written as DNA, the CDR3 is TGTGCCAGCAGCGTAGCCGTCAGTTCCCGCTCCTACAATGAGCAGTTCTTC.

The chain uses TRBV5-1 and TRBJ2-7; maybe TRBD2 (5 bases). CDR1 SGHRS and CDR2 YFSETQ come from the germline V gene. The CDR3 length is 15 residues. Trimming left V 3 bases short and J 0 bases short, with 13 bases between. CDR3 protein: CASSSGITSSYEQYF. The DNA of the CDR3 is TGCGCCAGCAGCTCCGGGATTACGAGCTCCTACGAGCAGTACTTC.

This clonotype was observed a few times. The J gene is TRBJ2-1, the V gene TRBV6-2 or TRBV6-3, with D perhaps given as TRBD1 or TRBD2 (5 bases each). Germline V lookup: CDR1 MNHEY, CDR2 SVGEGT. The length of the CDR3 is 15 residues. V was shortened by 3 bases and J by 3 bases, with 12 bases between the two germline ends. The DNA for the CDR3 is TGTGCCAGCAGTTATAAGAGGGGTAACTACAATGAGCAGTTCTTC. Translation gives CASSYKRGNYNEQFF.

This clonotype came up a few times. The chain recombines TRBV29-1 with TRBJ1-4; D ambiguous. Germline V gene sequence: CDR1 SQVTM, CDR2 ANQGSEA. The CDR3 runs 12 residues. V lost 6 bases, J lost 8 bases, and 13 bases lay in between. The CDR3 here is CSVGPPGEKLFF. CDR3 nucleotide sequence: TGCAGCGTCGGGCCCCCTGGGGAAAAACTGTTTTTT.

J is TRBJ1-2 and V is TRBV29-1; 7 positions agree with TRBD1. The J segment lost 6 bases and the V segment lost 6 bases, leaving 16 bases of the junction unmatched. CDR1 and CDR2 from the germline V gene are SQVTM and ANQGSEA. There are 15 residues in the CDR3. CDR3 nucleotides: TGCAGCGTAGACCGGGACAGACAGAATAATGATGGCTACACCTTC. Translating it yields CSVDRDRQNNDGYTF.

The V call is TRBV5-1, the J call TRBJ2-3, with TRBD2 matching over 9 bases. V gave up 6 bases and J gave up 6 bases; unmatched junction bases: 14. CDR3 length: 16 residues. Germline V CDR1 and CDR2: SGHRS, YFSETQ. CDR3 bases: TGCGCCAGCACCACCCCTCGAGCGGGGGGAGATGATACGCAGTATTTT. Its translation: CASTTPRAGGDDTQYF.

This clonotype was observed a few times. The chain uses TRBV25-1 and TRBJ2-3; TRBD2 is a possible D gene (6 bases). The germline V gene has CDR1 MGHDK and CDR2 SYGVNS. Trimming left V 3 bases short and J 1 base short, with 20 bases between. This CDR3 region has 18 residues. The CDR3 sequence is CASSDLRDFPSRTDTQYF. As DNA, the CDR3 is TGTGCCAGCAGTGACCTCCGGGACTTTCCATCTCGCACAGATACGCAGTATTTT.

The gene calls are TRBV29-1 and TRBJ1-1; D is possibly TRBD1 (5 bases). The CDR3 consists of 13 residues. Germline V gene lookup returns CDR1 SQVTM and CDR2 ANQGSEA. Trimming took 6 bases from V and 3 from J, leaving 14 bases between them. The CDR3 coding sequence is TGCAGCGTCGGCGGGGGGATGGACACTGAAGCTTTCTTT. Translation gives CSVGGGMDTEAFF.

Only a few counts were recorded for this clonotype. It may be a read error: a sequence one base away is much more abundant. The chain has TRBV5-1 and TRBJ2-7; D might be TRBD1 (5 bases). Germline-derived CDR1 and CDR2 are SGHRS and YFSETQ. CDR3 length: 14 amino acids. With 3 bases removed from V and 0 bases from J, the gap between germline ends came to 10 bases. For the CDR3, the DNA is TGCGCCAGCAGCTGGGGCTGGAGCTCCTACGAGCAGTACTTC. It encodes CASSWGWSSYEQYF.

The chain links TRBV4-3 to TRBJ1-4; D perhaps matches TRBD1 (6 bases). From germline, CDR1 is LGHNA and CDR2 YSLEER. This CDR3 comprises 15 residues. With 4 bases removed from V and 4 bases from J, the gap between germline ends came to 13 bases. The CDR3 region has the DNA TGCGCCAGCAGCCCCCGACAGGCGCTTAATGAAAAACTGTTTTTT. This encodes CASSPRQALNEKLFF.

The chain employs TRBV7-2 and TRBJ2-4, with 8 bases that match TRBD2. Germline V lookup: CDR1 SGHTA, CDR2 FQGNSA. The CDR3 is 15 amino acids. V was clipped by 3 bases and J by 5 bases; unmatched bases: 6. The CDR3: CASSLVAGGQNIQYF. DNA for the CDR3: TGTGCCAGCAGCTTGGTTGCGGGGGGACAAAACATTCAGTACTTC.

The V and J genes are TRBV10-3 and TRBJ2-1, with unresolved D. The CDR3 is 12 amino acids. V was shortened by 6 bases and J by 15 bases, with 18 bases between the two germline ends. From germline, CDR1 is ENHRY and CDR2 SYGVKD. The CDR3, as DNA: TGTGCCATCAGCCTCGACGGCCCCCTGTCGTTCTTC. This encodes CAISLDGPLSFF.

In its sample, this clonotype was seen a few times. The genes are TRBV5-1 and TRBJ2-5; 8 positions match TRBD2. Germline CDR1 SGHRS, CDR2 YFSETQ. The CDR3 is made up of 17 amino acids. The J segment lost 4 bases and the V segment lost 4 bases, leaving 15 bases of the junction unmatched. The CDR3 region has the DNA TGCGCCAGCAGCCCCCGGACTAGCTTCTCCACGGGAGAGACCCAGTACTTC. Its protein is CASSPRTSFSTGETQYF. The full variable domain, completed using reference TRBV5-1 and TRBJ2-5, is KAGVTQTPRYLIKTRGQQVTLSCSPISGHRSVSWYQQTPGQGLQFLFEYFSETQRNKGNFPGRFSGRQFSNSRSEMNVSTLELGDSALYLCASSPRTSFSTGETQYFGPGTRLLVL.

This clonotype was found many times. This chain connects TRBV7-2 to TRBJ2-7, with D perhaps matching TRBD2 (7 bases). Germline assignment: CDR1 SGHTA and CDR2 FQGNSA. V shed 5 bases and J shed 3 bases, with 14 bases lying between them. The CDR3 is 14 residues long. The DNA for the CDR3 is TGTGCCAGCAGCACAGGGAGGGATTACTACGAGCAGTACTTC. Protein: CASSTGRDYYEQYF. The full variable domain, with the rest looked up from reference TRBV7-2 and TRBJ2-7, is GAGVSQSPSNKVTEKGKDVELRCDPISGHTALYWYRQSLGQGLEFLIYFQGNSAPDKSGLPSDRFSAERTGGSVSTLTIQRTQQEDSAVYLCASSTGRDYYEQYFGPGTRLTVT.

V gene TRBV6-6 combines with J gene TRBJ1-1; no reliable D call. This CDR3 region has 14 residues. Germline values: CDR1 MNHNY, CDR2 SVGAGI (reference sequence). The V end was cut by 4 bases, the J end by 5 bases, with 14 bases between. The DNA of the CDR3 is TGTGCCAGCAGTTCAGAGATCCGGTGGACTGAAGCTTTCTTT. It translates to CASSSEIRWTEAFF.

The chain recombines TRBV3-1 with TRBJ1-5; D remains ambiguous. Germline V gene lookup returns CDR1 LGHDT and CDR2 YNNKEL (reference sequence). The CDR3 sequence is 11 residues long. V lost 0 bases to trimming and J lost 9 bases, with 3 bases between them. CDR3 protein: CASSQDGPQHF. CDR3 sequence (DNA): TGTGCCAGCAGCCAAGACGGGCCCCAGCATTTT.

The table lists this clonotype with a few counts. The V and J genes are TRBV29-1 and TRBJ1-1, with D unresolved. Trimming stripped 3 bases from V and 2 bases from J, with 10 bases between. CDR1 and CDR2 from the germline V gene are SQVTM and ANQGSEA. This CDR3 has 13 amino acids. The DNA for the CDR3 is TGCAGCGTTGAGTACTCCCAAAACACTGAAGCTTTCTTT. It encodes CSVEYSQNTEAFF.

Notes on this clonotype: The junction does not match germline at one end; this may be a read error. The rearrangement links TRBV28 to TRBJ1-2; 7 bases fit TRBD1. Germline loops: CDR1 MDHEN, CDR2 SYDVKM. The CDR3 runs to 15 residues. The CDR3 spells CASNLPTGTNYGYTF. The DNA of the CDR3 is TGTGCCAGCAATTTACCGACAGGGACCAACTATGGCTACACCTTC.